This entry lists 29 T cell receptor beta chains sequenced from one sample in a study of T-cell memory formation after mild COVID-19. TCRdb passed the 5' RACE reads through MiXCR, listing each CDR3 protein once. The profile covers approximately 500,000 distinct CDR3 sequences, with around a quarter appearing a single time and about an eighth taken by the ten largest. The source material was PBMCs or a T cell subset sorted from them (not recorded which). The receptors were gathered from an adult woman who had mild COVID-19 (a few samples of this study predate the infection). Cell type and time point are not known.

The V call is TRBV7-9, the J call TRBJ2-7; no reliable D call. This CDR3 has 14 amino acids. In germline, CDR1 is SEHNR, CDR2 FQNEAQ (reference sequence). Trimming cost V 3 bases and J 6 bases, with 15 bases left between them. CDR3 amino acids: CASSFQRIPSEQYF. In nucleotides, the CDR3 is TGTGCCAGCAGCTTTCAAAGGATACCATCCGAGCAGTACTTC.

The sample holds a few counts of this clonotype. The chain has TRBV4-2 and TRBJ2-1; TRBD2 might be the D (5 bases). The CDR3 runs 14 residues. CDR1 is LGHNA, CDR2 YNFKEQ, per germline. The germline V and J ends were trimmed by 1 base and 4 bases, with 8 bases remaining between them. CDR3 protein: CASSQGSDYNEQFF. CDR3 sequence (DNA): TGTGCCAGCAGCCAAGGTAGCGATTACAATGAGCAGTTCTTC.

The chain is built from TRBV7-2 and TRBJ2-1; 11 nucleotides align to TRBD2. Germline CDR1 and CDR2: SGHTA and FQGNSA. CDR3 length: 16 amino acids. V trimming: 2 bases; J trimming: 9 bases; junction bases outside the gene matches: 9. The DNA for the CDR3 is TGTGCCAGCAGCTTAATTGAACTAGCGGGAGTAGCTGAGCAGTTCTTC. Protein: CASSLIELAGVAEQFF.

This clonotype was recorded once. The chain is built from TRBV24-1 and TRBJ2-5; D gene ambiguous. V lost 9 bases to trimming and J lost 5 bases, with 18 bases between them. The germline V gene has CDR1 KGHDR and CDR2 SFDVKD. The CDR3 loop spans 14 amino acids. This chain's CDR3 is CATPGDELSETQYF. Written as DNA, the CDR3 is TGTGCCACCCCAGGTGACGAACTGAGCGAGACCCAGTACTTC.

This clonotype was observed many times. This chain links TRBV20-1 with TRBJ2-1; no clear D. Germline-derived CDR1 and CDR2 are DFQATT and SNEGSKA (reference sequence). The V end was cut by 4 bases, the J end by 5 bases, with 12 bases between. The CDR3 loop spans 13 amino acids. The DNA for the CDR3 is TGCAGTGCTAAATTTTGGGCCAACAATGAGCAGTTCTTC. It specifies CSAKFWANNEQFF.

This clonotype was found a few times. The chain combines TRBV5-1 with TRBJ2-7, with 7 bases lining up with TRBD2. After removal of 4 bases from V and 3 bases from J, the junction contained 7 bases not matched to a gene. The CDR3 loop spans 14 amino acids. Germline loops: CDR1 SGHRS, CDR2 YFSETQ. The CDR3 DNA sequence: TGCGCCAGCAGCCCTGGACTAGGAGACTACGAGCAGTACTTC. This codes for CASSPGLGDYEQYF.

This chain links TRBV18 with TRBJ2-7, with D perhaps matching TRBD2 (6 bases). V shed 3 bases and J shed 1 base, with 16 bases lying between them. CDR1 is KGHSH and CDR2 is LQKENI in the germline V gene. The CDR3 sequence is 16 residues long. CDR3 residues: CASSPPDRGTSYEQYF. In nucleotides, the CDR3 is TGTGCCAGCTCACCGCCGGATCGGGGGACGTCCTACGAGCAGTACTTC.

This clonotype was detected once. This chain uses TRBV30 with TRBJ2-7; TRBD2 agrees at 13 bases. Germline CDR1 is GTSNPN and CDR2 is SVGIG (reference sequence). Unmatched junction bases numbered 5, after V lost 4 bases and J lost 5 bases. The CDR3 loop spans 14 amino acids. CDR3 sequence: CAWILAGGPHEQYF. CDR3 bases: TGTGCCTGGATACTAGCGGGAGGGCCCCACGAGCAGTACTTC. Together with reference TRBV30 and TRBJ2-7, the CDR3 gives the full variable domain: SQTIHQWPATLVQPVGSPLSLECTVEGTSNPNLYWYRQAAGRGLQLLFYSVGIGQISSEVPQNLSASRPQDRQFILSSKKLLLSDSGFYLCAWILAGGPHEQYFGPGTRLTVT.

This clonotype was counted many times. The chain has TRBV5-1 and TRBJ2-2; TRBD1 might be the D (5 bases). Trimming shortened V by 0 bases and J by 4 bases, and 16 bases separated the two germline ends. Germline V gene lookup returns CDR1 SGHRS and CDR2 YFSETQ. The CDR3 is 17 amino acids. The CDR3 here is CASSLEVRAGSTGELFF. CDR3 bases: TGCGCCAGCAGCTTGGAGGTCAGGGCAGGCAGCACCGGGGAGCTGTTTTTT.

The rearrangement joins TRBV3-1 to TRBJ1-6; TRBD1 is a possible D gene (6 bases). V was pared by 5 bases and J by 3 bases, with 14 bases between. CDR3 length: 16 residues. The germline gives CDR1 LGHDT, CDR2 YNNKEL (reference sequence). The CDR3 DNA is TGTGCCAGCAGCAGGGGGAGGGGAGGCTATAATTCACCCCTCCACTTT. This sequence encodes CASSRGRGGYNSPLHF.

This clonotype occurred a few times. This chain uses TRBV5-6 with TRBJ2-7; 10 nucleotides line up with TRBD1. The trim removed 0 bases at V and 5 bases at J, leaving 5 bases unmatched. The CDR3 has 15 residues. The germline V gene has CDR1 SGHDT and CDR2 YYEEEE. The CDR3 sequence is CASSLGDRGLNEQYF. The CDR3 DNA follows: TGTGCCAGCAGCTTGGGGGACAGGGGTTTGAACGAGCAGTACTTC.

The rearrangement joins TRBV20-1 to TRBJ2-3; the match to TRBD2 covers 8 bases. V lost 6 bases and J lost 7; bases outside the gene matches: 15. From germline, CDR1 is DFQATT and CDR2 SNEGSKA (reference sequence). The CDR3 has 15 residues. CDR3 in DNA: TGCAGTGCCCTCGGGGGGGCCGGGGTCTCAAATACGCAGTATTTT. Translated: CSALGGAGVSNTQYF.

This clonotype was found many times. The V call is TRBV20-1, the J call TRBJ2-7, with D uncertain. The germline V and J ends were trimmed by 0 bases and 4 bases, with 4 bases remaining between them. Germline-derived CDR1 and CDR2 are DFQATT and SNEGSKA (reference sequence). The CDR3 covers 11 residues. CDR3 DNA sequence: TGCAGTGCTAGAGATGCATACGAGCAGTACTTC. Encoded protein: CSARDAYEQYF.

The genes are TRBV6-1 and TRBJ1-6; D call uncertain. Deletions cut 0 bases from V and 6 bases from J, with 12 bases between. The CDR3 consists of 16 residues. Germline CDR1 is MNHNS and CDR2 is SASEGT. The CDR3 protein is CASSEAVNSVNSPLHF. The CDR3 region has the DNA TGTGCCAGCAGTGAAGCGGTCAACTCGGTTAATTCACCCCTCCACTTT.

The rearrangement uses TRBV15 and TRBJ1-1, with TRBD1 matching 8 bases. CDR3 length equals 16 residues. Trimming took 1 base from V and 5 from J; bases not matched to a gene: 9. CDR1 and CDR2 from the germline V gene are LNHNV and YYDKDF (reference sequence). This CDR3 reads CATSRGSTGGRTEAFF. The CDR3 region has the DNA TGTGCCACCAGCAGAGGGTCCACAGGGGGACGAACTGAAGCTTTCTTT.

The sample holds a few counts of this clonotype. The rearrangement links TRBV24-1 to TRBJ2-7; 10 positions match TRBD1. J gave up 5 bases and V 12 bases, and 12 bases lay outside the gene matches. Germline V lookup: CDR1 KGHDR, CDR2 SFDVKD. The CDR3 length is 14 residues. The CDR3 is CASNLTGGHDEQYF. The CDR3 nucleotides read TGTGCCTCGAACCTGACAGGGGGCCATGACGAGCAGTACTTC.

The chain carries TRBV30 and TRBJ1-1; D gene uncertain. The CDR3 runs 13 residues. The V gene lost 3 bases and the J gene lost 5 bases, with 13 bases spanning the gap. Germline CDR1 is GTSNPN and CDR2 is SVGIG (reference sequence). The CDR3 protein is CAWSPAWGTEAFF. The CDR3 DNA sequence: TGTGCCTGGAGCCCGGCGTGGGGAACTGAAGCTTTCTTT. Based on the CDR3 plus reference TRBV30 and TRBJ1-1, the full variable domain is SQTIHQWPATLVQPVGSPLSLECTVEGTSNPNLYWYRQAAGRGLQLLFYSVGIGQISSEVPQNLSASRPQDRQFILSSKKLLLSDSGFYLCAWSPAWGTEAFFGQGTRLTVV.

This clonotype has more than one count but fewer than ten. The chain carries TRBV5-1 and TRBJ2-1, with D perhaps matching TRBD2 (7 bases). In germline, CDR1 is SGHRS, CDR2 YFSETQ. This CDR3 contains 15 residues. V was trimmed by 3 bases and J by 1 base, leaving 11 bases between them. Written as DNA, the CDR3 is TGCGCCAGCAGCTCGGGGGGCACGTCCTACAATGAGCAGTTCTTC. The encoded protein is CASSSGGTSYNEQFF.

The chain uses TRBV14 and TRBJ2-3; 8 positions agree with TRBD1. Germline loops: CDR1 SGHDN, CDR2 FVKESK. The length of the CDR3 is 17 residues. Trimming took 3 bases from V and 2 from J; bases not matched to a gene: 10. DNA for the CDR3: TGTGCCAGCAGCCAGTTCGGCCAGGGGGCGTTCACAGATACGCAGTATTTT. Translating it yields CASSQFGQGAFTDTQYF.

The chain employs TRBV24-1 and TRBJ1-2; maybe TRBD1 (6 bases). This CDR3 has 13 amino acids. The V end was cut by 4 bases, the J end by 8 bases, with 13 bases between. Germline CDR1 is KGHDR and CDR2 is SFDVKD. The CDR3 protein is CATSEHTGRGYTF. The CDR3 DNA sequence: TGTGCCACCAGTGAACACACAGGGAGGGGCTACACCTTC.

The chain is built from TRBV12-3 or TRBV12-4 and TRBJ1-5; no definite D call. The length of the CDR3 is 14 residues. V shed 2 bases and J shed 2 bases, with 7 bases lying between them. The CDR3 region has the DNA TGTGCCAGCAGTTTACACGGGGGCAATCAGCCCCAGCATTTT. Amino acids: CASSLHGGNQPQHF.

Only a few counts were recorded for this clonotype. The CDR3, as DNA: TGTGCCAGCAGTCCCCATTCCGGGACAGAGCAAGAGACCCAGTACTTC. As protein: CASSPHSGTEQETQYF. The rearrangement links TRBV12-3 or TRBV12-4 to TRBJ2-5; the match to TRBD1 covers 7 bases. The CDR3 is 16 residues long. J was trimmed by 2 bases and V by 5 bases; bases with no gene match: 11.

This clonotype was detected a few times. The genes are TRBV11-2 and TRBJ1-2, with no clear D. V lost 2 bases and J lost 2, with 15 bases in between. CDR3 length: 16 amino acids. Germline V gene lookup returns CDR1 SGHAT and CDR2 FQNNGV. The CDR3 here is CASSLSTNLLNYGYTF. The CDR3 DNA sequence: TGTGCCAGCAGCTTAAGCACCAATCTTTTAAACTATGGCTACACCTTC.

This clonotype is a singleton in its sample. The rearrangement joins TRBV29-1 to TRBJ2-7; TRBD1 agrees at 7 bases. The CDR3 totals 12 residues. From germline, CDR1 is SQVTM and CDR2 ANQGSEA. The trim removed 4 bases at V and 2 bases at J, leaving 2 bases unmatched. The CDR3 DNA is TGCAGCGTTGCCGGGACAGCCTACGAGCAGTACTTC. It is translated as CSVAGTAYEQYF.

In its sample, this clonotype was seen once. CDR3 protein: CSVQGPGVYTEAFF. CDR3 DNA: TGCAGCGTCCAAGGGCCGGGGGTATACACTGAAGCTTTCTTT. The J gene is TRBJ1-1, the V gene TRBV29-1, with D maybe TRBD1 (5 bases). Per the germline V gene, CDR1 is SQVTM and CDR2 is ANQGSEA. V gave up 6 bases and J gave up 3 bases, with 17 bases separating them. The length of the CDR3 is 14 residues.

There are a few counts of this clonotype. The CDR3 sequence: CSVDQGGDEAFF. CDR3 nucleotides: TGCAGCGTTGATCAGGGTGGGGATGAAGCTTTCTTT. The V gene is TRBV29-1, the J gene TRBJ1-1; D possibly corresponds to TRBD1 (5 bases). The CDR3 extends over 12 amino acids. Between the trimmed V and J ends, which lost 3 bases and 7 bases, there was a span of 12 bases. Looked up from germline, CDR1 is SQVTM and CDR2 is ANQGSEA.

The CDR3 DNA reads as TGTGCCACCAGCAGAGATCGGAATAGCGGGAGGTACGAGCAGTACTTC. Translation: CATSRDRNSGRYEQYF. The chain employs TRBV15 and TRBJ2-7, with TRBD2 identical over 10 bases. CDR3 size: 16 residues. V lost 0 bases, J lost 4 bases, and 6 bases stayed unmatched. Germline CDR1 is LNHNV and CDR2 is YYDKDF (reference sequence). Full variable domain (outside the CDR3, taken from reference TRBV15 and TRBJ2-7): DAMVIQNPRYQVTQFGKPVTLSCSQTLNHNVMYWYQQKSSQAPKLLFHYYDKDFNNEADTPDNFQSRRPNTSFCFLDIRSPGLGDTAMYLCATSRDRNSGRYEQYFGPGTRLTVT.

The chain uses TRBV20-1 and TRBJ2-2, with D perhaps matching TRBD1 (6 bases). This CDR3 comprises 20 residues. Germline CDR1 and CDR2: DFQATT and SNEGSKA (reference sequence). V was cut by 3 bases and J by 4 bases, with 30 bases left in between. The CDR3 DNA is TGCAGTGCTAGGGGGTGGCCAGGGGTTTCGGTAGAGGGTCTCACCGGGGAGCTGTTTTTT. Its translation: CSARGWPGVSVEGLTGELFF.

This clonotype was seen a few times. The chain links TRBV30 to TRBJ1-1; no firm D call. This CDR3 contains 12 residues. CDR1 is GTSNPN and CDR2 is SVGIG in the germline V gene (reference sequence). The germline V and J ends were trimmed by 4 bases and 5 bases, with 11 bases remaining between them. CDR3 amino acids: CAWTPGGTEAFF. CDR3 nucleotide sequence: TGTGCCTGGACCCCGGGAGGGACTGAAGCTTTCTTT.